This T cell receptor (beta chain) was sequenced in a study of low-dose radiotherapy and immunotherapy resistance in tumors. At the level of the study: Participants were given intravenous cyclophosphamide 200 mg/m2 every two weeks, one day before radiation and immunotherapy.

The time point denotes: before trial treatment. Nivolumab, ipilimumab, aspirin, low-dose cyclophosphamide and low-dose radiotherapy were all administered to the donors. Solid tumors that lacked tumor-infiltrating lymphocytes and were advanced were present in eligible patients. TRAV and TRBV primers primed cDNA for both TCRalpha and TCRbeta. TCR amplification used 20 PCR cycles, a constant-region primer and a V-primer adapter. One entry per CDR3 protein results from TCRdb running MiXCR on the reads. The sample includes around 36,000 distinct CDR3 sequences, 31% of them seen just once. The germline V gene has CDR1 SGHRS and CDR2 YFSETQ. The CDR3 has 16 amino acids. Trimming took 4 bases from V and 0 from J; bases not matched to a gene: 6.

The V and J genes are TRBV5-1 and TRBJ2-3; 9 nucleotides match TRBD2. The receptor was isolated from a male donor with gallbladder cancer. The sample in question was PBMCs, obtained before treatment. The CDR3 loop reads CASSKSSGTSTDTQYF. Here the CDR3 DNA reads TGCGCCAGCAGCAAATCTAGCGGGACTAGCACAGATACGCAGTATTTT.